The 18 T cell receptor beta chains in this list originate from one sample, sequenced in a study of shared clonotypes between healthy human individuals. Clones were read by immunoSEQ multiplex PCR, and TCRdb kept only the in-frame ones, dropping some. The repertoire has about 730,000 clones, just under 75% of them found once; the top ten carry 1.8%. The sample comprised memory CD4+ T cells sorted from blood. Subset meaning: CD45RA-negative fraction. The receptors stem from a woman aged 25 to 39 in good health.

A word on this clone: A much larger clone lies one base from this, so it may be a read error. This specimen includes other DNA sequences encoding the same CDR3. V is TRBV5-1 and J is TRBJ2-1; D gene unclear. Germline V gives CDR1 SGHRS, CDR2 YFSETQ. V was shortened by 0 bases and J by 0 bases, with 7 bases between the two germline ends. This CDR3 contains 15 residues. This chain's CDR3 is CASSLDVSSYNEQFF. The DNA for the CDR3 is TGCGCCAGCAGCTTGGATGTAAGCTCCTACAATGAGCAGTTCTTC.

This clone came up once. CDR3 in DNA: TGTGCCAGCACCGGGGCGGTCTACAATGAGCAGTTCTTC. Its translation: CASTGAVYNEQFF. The V and J genes are TRBV11-3 and TRBJ2-1; D possibly uses TRBD1 or TRBD2 (5 bases each). The germline CDR1 and CDR2 sequences are SGHNT and YENEEA. Trimming shortened V by 7 bases and J by 3 bases, and 10 bases separated the two germline ends. The CDR3 is 13 residues long.

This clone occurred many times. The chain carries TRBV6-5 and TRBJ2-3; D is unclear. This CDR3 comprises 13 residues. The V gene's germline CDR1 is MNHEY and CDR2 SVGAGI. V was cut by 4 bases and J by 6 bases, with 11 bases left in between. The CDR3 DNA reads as TGTGCCAGCAGTTTCAGAACCGGGGATACGCAGTATTTT. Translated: CASSFRTGDTQYF.

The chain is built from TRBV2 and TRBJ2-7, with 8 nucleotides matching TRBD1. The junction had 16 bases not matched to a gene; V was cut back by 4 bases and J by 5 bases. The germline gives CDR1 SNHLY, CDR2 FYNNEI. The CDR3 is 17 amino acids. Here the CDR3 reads CASSASIDLDRVNEQYF. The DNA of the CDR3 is TGTGCCAGCAGTGCTTCGATTGACTTGGACAGGGTCAACGAGCAGTACTTC.

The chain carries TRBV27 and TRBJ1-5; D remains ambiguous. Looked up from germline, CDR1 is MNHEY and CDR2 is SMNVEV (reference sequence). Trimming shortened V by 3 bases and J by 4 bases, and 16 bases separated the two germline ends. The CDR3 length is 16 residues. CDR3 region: CASSLYANTHNQPQHF. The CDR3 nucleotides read TGTGCCAGCAGTTTGTACGCGAATACCCATAATCAGCCCCAGCATTTT.

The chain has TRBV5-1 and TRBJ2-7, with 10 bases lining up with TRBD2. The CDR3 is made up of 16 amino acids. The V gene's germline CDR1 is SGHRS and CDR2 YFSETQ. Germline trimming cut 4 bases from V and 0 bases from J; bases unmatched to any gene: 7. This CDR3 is CASSPDSGRSSYEQYF. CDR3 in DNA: TGCGCCAGCAGCCCTGATAGCGGGAGGAGCTCCTACGAGCAGTACTTC.

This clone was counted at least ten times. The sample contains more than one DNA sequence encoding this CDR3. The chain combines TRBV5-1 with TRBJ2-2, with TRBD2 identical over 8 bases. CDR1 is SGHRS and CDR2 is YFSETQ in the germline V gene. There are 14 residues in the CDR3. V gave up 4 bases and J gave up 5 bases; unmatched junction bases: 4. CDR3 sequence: CASSPGGETGELFF. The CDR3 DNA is TGCGCCAGCAGCCCGGGAGGGGAAACCGGGGAGCTGTTTTTT.

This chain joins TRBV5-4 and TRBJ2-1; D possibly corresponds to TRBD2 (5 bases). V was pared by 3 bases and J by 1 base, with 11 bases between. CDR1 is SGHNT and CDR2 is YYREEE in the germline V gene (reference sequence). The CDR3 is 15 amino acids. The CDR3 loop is CASSSSPASYNEQFF. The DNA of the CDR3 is TGTGCCAGCAGCTCTAGCCCCGCGTCCTACAATGAGCAGTTCTTC.

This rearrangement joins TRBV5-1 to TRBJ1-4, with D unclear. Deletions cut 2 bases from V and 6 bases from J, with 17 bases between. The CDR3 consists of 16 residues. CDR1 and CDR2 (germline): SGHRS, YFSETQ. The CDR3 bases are TGCGCCAGCAGCTTAGGCAGCCTCCGTGATTATGAAAAACTGTTTTTT. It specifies CASSLGSLRDYEKLFF.

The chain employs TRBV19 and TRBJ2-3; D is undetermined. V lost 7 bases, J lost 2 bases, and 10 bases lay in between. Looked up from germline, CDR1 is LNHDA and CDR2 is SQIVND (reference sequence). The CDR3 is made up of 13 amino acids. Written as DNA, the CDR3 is TGTGCCAGTAATTCTCAATTCACAGATACGCAGTATTTT. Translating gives CASNSQFTDTQYF.

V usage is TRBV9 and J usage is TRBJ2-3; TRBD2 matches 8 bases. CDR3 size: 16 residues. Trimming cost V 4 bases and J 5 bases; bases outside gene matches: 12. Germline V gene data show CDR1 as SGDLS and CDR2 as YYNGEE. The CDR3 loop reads CASSLRAGEGGDTQYF. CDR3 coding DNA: TGTGCCAGCAGCTTGAGAGCGGGAGAAGGGGGAGATACGCAGTATTTT.

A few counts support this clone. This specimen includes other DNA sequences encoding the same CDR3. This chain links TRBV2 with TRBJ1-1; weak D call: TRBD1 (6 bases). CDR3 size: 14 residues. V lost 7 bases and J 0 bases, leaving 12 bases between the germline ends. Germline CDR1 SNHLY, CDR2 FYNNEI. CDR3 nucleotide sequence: TGTGCCAGCACTGAGACAGGAATGAACACTGAAGCTTTCTTT. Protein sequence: CASTETGMNTEAFF.

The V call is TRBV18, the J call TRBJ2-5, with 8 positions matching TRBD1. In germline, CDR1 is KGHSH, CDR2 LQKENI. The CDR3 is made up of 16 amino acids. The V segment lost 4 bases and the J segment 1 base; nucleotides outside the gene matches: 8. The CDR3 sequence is CASSLSRTGPQETQYF. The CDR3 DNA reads TGTGCCAGCTCACTCTCCAGGACAGGGCCCCAAGAGACCCAGTACTTC.

This CDR3 is CASSFAGGVDEQFF. The CDR3 bases are TGCGCCAGCAGCTTCGCGGGAGGTGTGGATGAGCAGTTCTTC. This chain links TRBV5-1 with TRBJ2-1; 8 bases line up with TRBD2. CDR1 and CDR2 (germline): SGHRS, YFSETQ. Trimming took 2 bases from V and 8 from J; bases not matched to a gene: 6. The CDR3 has 14 residues.

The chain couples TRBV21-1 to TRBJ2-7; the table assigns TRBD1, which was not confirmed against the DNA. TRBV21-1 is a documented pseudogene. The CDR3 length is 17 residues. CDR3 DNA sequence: TGTGCCAGCAGCAACCGACAGGGGGAATTCAGCTCCTACGAGCAGTACTTC. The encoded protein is CASSNRQGEFSSYEQYF.

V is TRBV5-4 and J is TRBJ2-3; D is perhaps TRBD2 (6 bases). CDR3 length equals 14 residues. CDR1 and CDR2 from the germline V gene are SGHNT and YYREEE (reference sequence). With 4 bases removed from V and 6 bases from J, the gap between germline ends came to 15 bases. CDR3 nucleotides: TGTGCCAGCAGCAGTGGACTATTCTCCGATACGCAGTATTTT. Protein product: CASSSGLFSDTQYF.

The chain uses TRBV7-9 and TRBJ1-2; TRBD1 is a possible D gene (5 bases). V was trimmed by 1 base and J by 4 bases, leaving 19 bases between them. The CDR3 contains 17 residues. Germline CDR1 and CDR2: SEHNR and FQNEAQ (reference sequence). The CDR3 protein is CASSLVASGAYRYGYTF. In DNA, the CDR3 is TGTGCCAGCAGCTTAGTCGCGTCCGGGGCCTACCGCTATGGCTACACCTTC. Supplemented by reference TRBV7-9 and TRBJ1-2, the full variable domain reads DTGVSQNPRHKITKRGQNVTFRCDPISEHNRLYWYRQTLGQGPEFLTYFQNEAQLEKSRLLSDRFSAERPKGSFSTLEIQRTEQGDSAMYLCASSLVASGAYRYGYTFGSGTRLTVV.

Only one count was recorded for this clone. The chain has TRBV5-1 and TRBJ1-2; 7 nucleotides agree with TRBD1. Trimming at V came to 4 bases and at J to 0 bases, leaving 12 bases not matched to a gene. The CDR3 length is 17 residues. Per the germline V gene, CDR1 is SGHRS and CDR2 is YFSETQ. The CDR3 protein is CASSDRQGLDPNYGYTF. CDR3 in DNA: TGCGCCAGCAGCGATAGACAGGGATTGGATCCTAACTATGGCTACACCTTC.